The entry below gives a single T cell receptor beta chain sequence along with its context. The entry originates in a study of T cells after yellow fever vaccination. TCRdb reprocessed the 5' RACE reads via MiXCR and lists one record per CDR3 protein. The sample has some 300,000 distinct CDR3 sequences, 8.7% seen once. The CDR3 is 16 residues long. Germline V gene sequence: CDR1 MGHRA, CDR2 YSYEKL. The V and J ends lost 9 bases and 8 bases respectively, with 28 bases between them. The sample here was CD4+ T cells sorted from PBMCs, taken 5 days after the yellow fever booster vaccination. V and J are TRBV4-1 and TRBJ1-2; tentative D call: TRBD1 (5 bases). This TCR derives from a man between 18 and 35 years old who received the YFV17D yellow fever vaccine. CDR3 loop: CASRNLRGDQAIGYTF. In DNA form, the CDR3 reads TGCGCCAGTAGAAACCTCAGAGGGGATCAGGCTATAGGCTACACCTTC.